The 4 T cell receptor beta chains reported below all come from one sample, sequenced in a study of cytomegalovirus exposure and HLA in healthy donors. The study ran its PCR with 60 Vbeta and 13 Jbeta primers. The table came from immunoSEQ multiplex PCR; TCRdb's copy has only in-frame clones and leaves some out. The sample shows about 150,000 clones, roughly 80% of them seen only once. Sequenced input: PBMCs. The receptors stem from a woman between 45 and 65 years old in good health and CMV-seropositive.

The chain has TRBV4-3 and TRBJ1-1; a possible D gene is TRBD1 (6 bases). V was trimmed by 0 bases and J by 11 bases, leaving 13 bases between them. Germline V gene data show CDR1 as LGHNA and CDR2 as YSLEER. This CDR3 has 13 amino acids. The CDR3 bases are TGCGCCAGCAGCCAAGATCTTAGGGGGAATGCTTTCTTT. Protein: CASSQDLRGNAFF.

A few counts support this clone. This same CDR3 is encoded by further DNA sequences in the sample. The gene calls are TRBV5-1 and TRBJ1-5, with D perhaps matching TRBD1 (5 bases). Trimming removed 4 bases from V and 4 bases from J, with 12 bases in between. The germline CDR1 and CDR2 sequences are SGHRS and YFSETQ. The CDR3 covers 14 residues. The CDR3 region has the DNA TGCGCCAGCAGCGAAGGCGGGGGTAATCAGCCCCAGCATTTT. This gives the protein CASSEGGGNQPQHF.

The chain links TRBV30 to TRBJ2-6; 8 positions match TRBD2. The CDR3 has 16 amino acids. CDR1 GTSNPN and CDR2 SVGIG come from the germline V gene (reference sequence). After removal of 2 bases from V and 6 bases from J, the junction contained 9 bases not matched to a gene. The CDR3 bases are TGTGCCTGGAGTCCCCTGCGGGGGGTGGAGGCCAACGTCCTGACTTTC. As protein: CAWSPLRGVEANVLTF.

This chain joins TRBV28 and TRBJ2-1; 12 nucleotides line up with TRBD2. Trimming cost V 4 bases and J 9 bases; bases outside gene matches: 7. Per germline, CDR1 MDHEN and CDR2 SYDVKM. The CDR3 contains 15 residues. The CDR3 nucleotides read TGTGCCAGCAGTTCCACTAGCGGGGGGTCAGGTGAGCAGTTCTTC. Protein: CASSSTSGGSGEQFF.